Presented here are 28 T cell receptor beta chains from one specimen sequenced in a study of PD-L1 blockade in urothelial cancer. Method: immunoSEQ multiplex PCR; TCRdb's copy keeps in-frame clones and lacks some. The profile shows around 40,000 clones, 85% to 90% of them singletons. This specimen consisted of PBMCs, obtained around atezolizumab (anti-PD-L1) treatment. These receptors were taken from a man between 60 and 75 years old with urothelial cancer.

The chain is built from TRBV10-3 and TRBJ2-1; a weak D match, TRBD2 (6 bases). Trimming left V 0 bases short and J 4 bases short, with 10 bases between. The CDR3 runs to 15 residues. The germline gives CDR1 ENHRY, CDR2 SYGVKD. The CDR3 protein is CAISESGGTYNEQFF. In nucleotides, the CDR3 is TGTGCCATCAGTGAGTCTGGGGGGACTTACAATGAGCAGTTCTTC.

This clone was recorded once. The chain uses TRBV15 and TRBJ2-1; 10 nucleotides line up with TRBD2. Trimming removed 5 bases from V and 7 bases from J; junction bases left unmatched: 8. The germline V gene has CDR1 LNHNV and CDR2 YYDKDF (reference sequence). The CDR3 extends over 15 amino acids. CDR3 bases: TGTGCCACCAGCGGGTGGACTAGCGGTAGTAATGAGCAGTTCTTC. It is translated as CATSGWTSGSNEQFF.

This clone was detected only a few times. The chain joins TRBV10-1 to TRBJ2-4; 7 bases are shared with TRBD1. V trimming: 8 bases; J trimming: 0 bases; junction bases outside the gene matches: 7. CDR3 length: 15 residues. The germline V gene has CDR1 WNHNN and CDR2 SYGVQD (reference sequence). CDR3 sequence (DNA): TGCGCCAGCTATAGGGACAGCCTAGCCAAAAACATTCAGTACTTC. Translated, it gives CASYRDSLAKNIQYF.

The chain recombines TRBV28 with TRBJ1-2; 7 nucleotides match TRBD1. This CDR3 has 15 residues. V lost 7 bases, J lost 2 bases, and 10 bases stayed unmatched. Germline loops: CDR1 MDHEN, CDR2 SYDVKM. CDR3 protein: CASTTRQGTNYGYTF. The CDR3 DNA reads TGTGCCAGCACTACAAGACAGGGTACCAACTATGGCTACACCTTC.

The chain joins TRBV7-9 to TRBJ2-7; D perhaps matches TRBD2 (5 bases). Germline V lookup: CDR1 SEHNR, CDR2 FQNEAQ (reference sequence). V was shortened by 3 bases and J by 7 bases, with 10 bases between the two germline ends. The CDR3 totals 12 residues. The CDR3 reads CASSFRTGEQYF. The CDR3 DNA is TGTGCCAGCAGCTTCCGGACTGGGGAGCAGTACTTC.

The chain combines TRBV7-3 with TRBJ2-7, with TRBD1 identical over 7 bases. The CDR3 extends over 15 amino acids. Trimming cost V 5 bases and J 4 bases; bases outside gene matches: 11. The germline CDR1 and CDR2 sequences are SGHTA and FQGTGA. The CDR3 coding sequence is TGTGCCAGCAGCCCTAACCCGACAGGGTTGTACGAGCAGTACTTC. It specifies CASSPNPTGLYEQYF.

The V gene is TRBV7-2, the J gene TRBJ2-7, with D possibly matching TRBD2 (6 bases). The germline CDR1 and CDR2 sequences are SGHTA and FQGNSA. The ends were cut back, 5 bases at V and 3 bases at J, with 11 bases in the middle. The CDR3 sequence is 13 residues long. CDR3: CASSQQDYYEQYF. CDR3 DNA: TGTGCCAGCAGCCAACAGGACTACTACGAGCAGTACTTC.

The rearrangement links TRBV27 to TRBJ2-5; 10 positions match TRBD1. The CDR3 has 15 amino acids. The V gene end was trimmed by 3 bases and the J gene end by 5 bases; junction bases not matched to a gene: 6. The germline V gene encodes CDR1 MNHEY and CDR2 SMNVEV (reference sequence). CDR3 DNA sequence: TGTGCCAGCAGTTTTCGACAGGGGGCAGGGGAGACCCAGTACTTC. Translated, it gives CASSFRQGAGETQYF.

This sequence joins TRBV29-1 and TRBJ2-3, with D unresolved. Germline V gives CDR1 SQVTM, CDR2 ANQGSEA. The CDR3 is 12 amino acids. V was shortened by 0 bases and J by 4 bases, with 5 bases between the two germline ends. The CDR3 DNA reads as TGCAGCGTTGAAGAGTCGTCAGATACGCAGTATTTT. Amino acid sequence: CSVEESSDTQYF.

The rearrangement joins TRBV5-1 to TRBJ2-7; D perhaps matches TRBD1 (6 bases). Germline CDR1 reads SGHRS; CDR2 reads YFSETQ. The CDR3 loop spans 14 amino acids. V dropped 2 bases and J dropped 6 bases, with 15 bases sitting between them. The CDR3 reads CASSFDRLRSEQYF. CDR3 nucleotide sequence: TGCGCCAGCAGCTTCGACAGGCTTCGGTCCGAGCAGTACTTC.

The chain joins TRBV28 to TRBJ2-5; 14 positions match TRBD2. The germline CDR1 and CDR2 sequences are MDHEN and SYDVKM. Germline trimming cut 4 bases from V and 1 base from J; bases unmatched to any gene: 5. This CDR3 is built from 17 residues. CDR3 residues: CASSSGLAGGSQETQYF. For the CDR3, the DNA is TGTGCCAGCAGTTCCGGACTAGCGGGGGGTTCCCAAGAGACCCAGTACTTC.

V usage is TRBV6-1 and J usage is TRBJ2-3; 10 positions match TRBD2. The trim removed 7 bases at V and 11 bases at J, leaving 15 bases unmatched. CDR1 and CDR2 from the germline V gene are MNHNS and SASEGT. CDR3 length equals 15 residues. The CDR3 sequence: CASIQIAGGPLGQYF. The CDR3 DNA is TGTGCCAGCATTCAAATAGCGGGAGGCCCTTTGGGGCAGTATTTT.

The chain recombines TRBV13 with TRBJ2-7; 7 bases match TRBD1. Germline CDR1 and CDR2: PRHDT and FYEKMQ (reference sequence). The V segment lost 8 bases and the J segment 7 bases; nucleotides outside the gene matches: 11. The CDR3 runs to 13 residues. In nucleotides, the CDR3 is TGTGCCAGCCACAGGGGTCAGGTTTCGGAGCAGTACTTC. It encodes CASHRGQVSEQYF.

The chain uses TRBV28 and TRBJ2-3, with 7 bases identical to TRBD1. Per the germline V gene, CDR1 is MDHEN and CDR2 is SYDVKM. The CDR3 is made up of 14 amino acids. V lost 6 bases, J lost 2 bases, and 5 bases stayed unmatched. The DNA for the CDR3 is TGTGCCAGCAGGATCGACAGGGCCACAGATACGCAGTATTTT. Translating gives CASRIDRATDTQYF.

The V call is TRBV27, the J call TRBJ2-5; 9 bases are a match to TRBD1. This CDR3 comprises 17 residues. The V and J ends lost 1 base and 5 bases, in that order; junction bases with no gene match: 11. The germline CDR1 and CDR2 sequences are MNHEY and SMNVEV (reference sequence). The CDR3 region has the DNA TGTGCCAGCAGTTTATACGGCAGGGGACAGGGACGGGAGACCCAGTACTTC. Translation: CASSLYGRGQGRETQYF.

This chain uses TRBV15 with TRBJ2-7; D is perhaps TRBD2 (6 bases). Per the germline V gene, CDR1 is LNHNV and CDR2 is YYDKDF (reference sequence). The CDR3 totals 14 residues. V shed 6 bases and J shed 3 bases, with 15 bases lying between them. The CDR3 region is CATSDSGDHYEQYF. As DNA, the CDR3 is TGTGCCACCAGTGACTCGGGAGACCACTACGAGCAGTACTTC. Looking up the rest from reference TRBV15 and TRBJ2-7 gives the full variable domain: DAMVIQNPRYQVTQFGKPVTLSCSQTLNHNVMYWYQQKSSQAPKLLFHYYDKDFNNEADTPDNFQSRRPNTSFCFLDIRSPGLGDTAMYLCATSDSGDHYEQYFGPGTRLTVT.

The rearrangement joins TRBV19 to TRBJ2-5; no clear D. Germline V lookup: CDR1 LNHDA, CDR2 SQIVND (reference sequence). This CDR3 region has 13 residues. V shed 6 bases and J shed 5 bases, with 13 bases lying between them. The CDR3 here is CASRPPSVETQYF. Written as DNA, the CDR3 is TGTGCCAGTAGACCTCCCTCAGTGGAGACCCAGTACTTC. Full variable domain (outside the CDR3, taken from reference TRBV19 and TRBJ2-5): DGGITQSPKYLFRKEGQNVTLSCEQNLNHDAMYWYRQDPGQGLRLIYYSQIVNDFQKGDIAEGYSVSREKKESFPLTVTSAQKNPTAFYLCASRPPSVETQYFGPGTRLLVL.

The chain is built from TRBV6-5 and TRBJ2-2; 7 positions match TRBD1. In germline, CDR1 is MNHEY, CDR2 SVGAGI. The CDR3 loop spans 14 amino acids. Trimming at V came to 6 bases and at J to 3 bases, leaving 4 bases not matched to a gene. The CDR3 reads CASRTDRDTGELFF. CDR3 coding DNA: TGTGCCAGCAGAACCGACAGGGACACCGGGGAGCTGTTTTTT.

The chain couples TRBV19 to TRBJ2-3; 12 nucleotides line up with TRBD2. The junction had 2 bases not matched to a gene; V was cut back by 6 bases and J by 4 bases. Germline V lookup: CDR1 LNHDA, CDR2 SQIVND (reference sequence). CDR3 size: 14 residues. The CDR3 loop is CASRLAGGADTQYF. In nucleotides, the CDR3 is TGTGCCAGTAGACTAGCGGGAGGAGCAGATACGCAGTATTTT.

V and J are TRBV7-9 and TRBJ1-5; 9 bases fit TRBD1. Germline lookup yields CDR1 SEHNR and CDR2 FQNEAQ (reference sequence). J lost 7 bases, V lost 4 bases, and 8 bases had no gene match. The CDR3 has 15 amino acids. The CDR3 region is CASSSGQGNGQPQHF. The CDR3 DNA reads TGTGCCAGCAGCTCCGGACAGGGGAACGGACAGCCCCAGCATTTT.

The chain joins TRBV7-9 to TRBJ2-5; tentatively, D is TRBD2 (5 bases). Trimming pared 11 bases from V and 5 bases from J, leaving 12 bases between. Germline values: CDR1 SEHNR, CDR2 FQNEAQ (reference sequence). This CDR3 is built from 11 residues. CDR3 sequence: CAATQRETQYF. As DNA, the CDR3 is TGTGCCGCAACCCAGCGGGAGACCCAGTACTTC.

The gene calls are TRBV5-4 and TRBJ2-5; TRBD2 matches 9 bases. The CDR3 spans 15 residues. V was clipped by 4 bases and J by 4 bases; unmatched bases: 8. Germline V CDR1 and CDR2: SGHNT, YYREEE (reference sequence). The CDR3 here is CASSLRRAGGETQYF. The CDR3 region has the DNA TGTGCCAGCAGCCTCCGACGAGCGGGGGGAGAGACCCAGTACTTC.

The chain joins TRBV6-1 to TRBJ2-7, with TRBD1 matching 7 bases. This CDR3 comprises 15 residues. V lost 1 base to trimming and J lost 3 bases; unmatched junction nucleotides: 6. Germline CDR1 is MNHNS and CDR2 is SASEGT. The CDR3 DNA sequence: TGTGCCAGCAGTGAAGTCGAGACAGGGTTCTACGAGCAGTACTTC. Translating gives CASSEVETGFYEQYF.

The CDR3 nucleotides are TGTGCCAGCATCGGACTAGCGAACAATGAGCAGTTCTTC. This translates into CASIGLANNEQFF. This chain connects TRBV2 to TRBJ2-1, with 9 positions matching TRBD2. Germline assignment: CDR1 SNHLY and CDR2 FYNNEI. J gave up 5 bases and V 7 bases, and 3 bases lay outside the gene matches. The CDR3 consists of 13 residues.

CDR3 region: CASSIPAGQGYEQYF. The CDR3 DNA reads as TGTGCCAGTAGTATCCCCGCCGGACAAGGCTACGAGCAGTACTTC. The chain joins TRBV19 to TRBJ2-7, with D possibly TRBD1 on 5 matching bases. CDR1 is LNHDA and CDR2 is SQIVND in the germline V gene (reference sequence). The CDR3 contains 15 residues. Trimming took 3 bases from V and 3 from J, leaving 15 bases between them.

In DNA form, the CDR3 reads TGCGCCAGCAGCCCGGGACAGGGACTCCAAGAGACCCAGTACTTC. Its translation is CASSPGQGLQETQYF. The V call is TRBV5-1, the J call TRBJ2-5, with TRBD1 matching 9 bases. With V trimmed by 4 bases and J by 1 base, 5 bases remained unmatched. CDR1 is SGHRS and CDR2 is YFSETQ in the germline V gene. There are 15 residues in the CDR3. The full variable domain, with the rest looked up from reference TRBV5-1 and TRBJ2-5, is KAGVTQTPRYLIKTRGQQVTLSCSPISGHRSVSWYQQTPGQGLQFLFEYFSETQRNKGNFPGRFSGRQFSNSRSEMNVSTLELGDSALYLCASSPGQGLQETQYFGPGTRLLVL.

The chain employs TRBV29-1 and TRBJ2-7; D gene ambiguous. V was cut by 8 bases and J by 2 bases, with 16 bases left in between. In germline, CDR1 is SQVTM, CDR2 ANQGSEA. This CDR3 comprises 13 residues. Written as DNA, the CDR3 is TGCAGCTTTTCAGAGACAACCGCCTACGAGCAGTACTTC. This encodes CSFSETTAYEQYF.

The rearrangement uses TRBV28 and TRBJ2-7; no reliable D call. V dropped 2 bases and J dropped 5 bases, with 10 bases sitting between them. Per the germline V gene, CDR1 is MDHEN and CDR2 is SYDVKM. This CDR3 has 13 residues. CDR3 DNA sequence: TGTGCCAGCAGTTTAAGGTGGGCCGACGAGCAGTACTTC. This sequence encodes CASSLRWADEQYF.